The T cell receptor beta chain described here comes from a study of preoperative IRX-2 immunotherapy in early breast cancer. The sample's treatment: preoperative locoregional IRX-2 cytokine immunotherapy. Patients received preoperative, locoregional IRX-2 cytokine immunotherapy in a phase Ib study. Profiled with immunoSEQ multiplex PCR; TCRdb holds only in-frame clones, not every one. The data contain about 27,000 clones, roughly 74% of them seen just once; the ten biggest clones take up roughly 2.4%. Trimming took 0 bases from V and 3 from J, leaving 9 bases between them. The CDR3 is made up of 15 amino acids.

Specimen: lymph node tissue, collected before IRX-2 immunotherapy. The TCR was taken from a human donor with breast cancer. This sequence joins TRBV6-7 and TRBJ2-1; tentative D call: TRBD2 (5 bases). TRBV6-7 belongs to the ORF category, with a function that is uncertain. The CDR3 loop is CASSYSTGNYNEQFF. The CDR3 coding sequence is TGTGCCAGCAGTTACTCGACGGGGAACTACAATGAGCAGTTCTTC.